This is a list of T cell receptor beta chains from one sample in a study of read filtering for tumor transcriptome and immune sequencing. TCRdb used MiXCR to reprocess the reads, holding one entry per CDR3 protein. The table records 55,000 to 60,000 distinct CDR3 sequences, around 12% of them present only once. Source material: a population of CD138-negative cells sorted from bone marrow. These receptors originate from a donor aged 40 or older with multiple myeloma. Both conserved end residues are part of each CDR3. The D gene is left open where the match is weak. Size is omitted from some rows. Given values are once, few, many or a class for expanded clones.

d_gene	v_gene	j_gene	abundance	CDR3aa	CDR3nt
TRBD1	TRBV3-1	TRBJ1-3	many	CASSRTGAGNTIYF	TGTGCCAGCAGTCGGACAGGGGCTGGAAACACCATATATTTT
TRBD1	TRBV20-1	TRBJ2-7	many	CSAHRGQDYEQYF	TGCAGTGCCCACAGGGGACAGGACTACGAGCAGTACTTC
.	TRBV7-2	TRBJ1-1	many	CASTQAGGRTEAFF	TGTGCCAGCACCCAGGCGGGGGGCAGGACTGAAGCTTTCTTT
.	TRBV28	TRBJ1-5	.	CASSYTRQKGNQPQHF	TGTGCCAGCAGCTATACTCGACAGAAGGGCAATCAGCCCCAGCATTTT
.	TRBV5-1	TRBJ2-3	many	CASSFRDTDTQYF	TGCGCCAGCAGCTTCAGGGACACAGATACGCAGTATTTT
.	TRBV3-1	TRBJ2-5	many	CASSHLENQETQYF	TGTGCCAGCAGCCATCTAGAGAACCAAGAGACCCAGTACTTC
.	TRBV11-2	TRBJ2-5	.	CASSIATSQGETQYF	TGTGCCAGCAGCATCGCGACCTCTCAGGGAGAGACCCAGTACTTC
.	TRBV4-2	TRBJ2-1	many	CASSQDEASTNEQFF	TGTGCCAGCAGCCAAGACGAGGCGAGCACCAATGAGCAGTTCTTC
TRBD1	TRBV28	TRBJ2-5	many	CASSFRGRTGAEAQYF	TGTGCCAGCAGTTTCAGGGGGAGGACAGGGGCGGAGGCCCAGTACTTC
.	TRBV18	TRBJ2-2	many	CASYVPNTGELFF	TGTGCCAGCTACGTCCCAAACACCGGGGAGCTGTTTTTT
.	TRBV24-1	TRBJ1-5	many	CATSEGWQPQHF	TGTGCCACCAGTGAAGGCTGGCAGCCCCAGCATTTT
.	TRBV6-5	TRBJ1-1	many	CASSYSALGRPMNTEAFF	TGTGCCAGCAGTTACTCGGCCCTGGGACGCCCAATGAACACTGAAGCTTTCTTT
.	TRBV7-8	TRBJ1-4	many	CASSLAGSTNEKLFF	TGTGCCAGCAGCTTAGCCGGGTCCACTAATGAAAAACTGTTTTTT
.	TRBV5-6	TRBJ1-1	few	CASSLEGLNTEAFF	TGTGCCAGCAGCTTGGAGGGACTGAACACTGAAGCTTTCTTT
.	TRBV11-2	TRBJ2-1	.	CASSLKIGLRDANEQFF	TGTGCCAGCAGCTTAAAAATTGGGCTCCGGGATGCCAATGAGCAGTTCTTC
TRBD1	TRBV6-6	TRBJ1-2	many	CASIVDRASGYTF	TGTGCCAGCATCGTGGACAGGGCCTCTGGCTACACCTTC
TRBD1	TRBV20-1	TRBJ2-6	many	CSAATGAGANVLTF	TGCAGTGCTGCAACAGGGGCTGGGGCCAACGTCCTGACTTTC
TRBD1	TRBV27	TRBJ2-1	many	CASRNRGQSYNEQFF	TGTGCCAGCAGGAACAGGGGTCAATCCTACAATGAGCAGTTCTTC
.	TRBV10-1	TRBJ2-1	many	CASSTTRVEQFF	TGCGCCAGCAGTACCACGCGGGTTGAGCAGTTCTTC
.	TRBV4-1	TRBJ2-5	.	CASSQFEFQETQYF	TGCGCCAGCAGCCAATTTGAGTTCCAAGAGACCCAGTACTTC
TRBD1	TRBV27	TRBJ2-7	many	CASSLNRDRDYEQYF	TGTGCCAGCAGTTTAAACCGGGACAGGGACTACGAGCAGTACTTC
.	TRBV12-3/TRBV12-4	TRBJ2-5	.	CANNLGGEWETQYF	TGTGCCAACAATTTAGGAGGGGAGTGGGAGACCCAGTACTTC
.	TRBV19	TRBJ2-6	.	CASSSGPLSGANVLTF	TGTGCCAGTAGTTCCGGGCCCCTCTCTGGGGCCAACGTCCTGACTTTC
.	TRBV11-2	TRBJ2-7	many	CASSLGAGTSYEQYF	TGTGCCAGCAGCTTAGGGGCGGGAACTTCCTACGAGCAGTACTTC
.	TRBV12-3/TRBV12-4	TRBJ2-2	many	CASSSIQGTGELFF	TGTGCCAGCAGTAGCATCCAGGGCACCGGGGAGCTGTTTTTT
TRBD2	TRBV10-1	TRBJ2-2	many	CASSPGGPNTGELFF	TGCGCCAGCAGTCCGGGGGGGCCGAACACCGGGGAGCTGTTTTTT
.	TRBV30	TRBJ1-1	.	CAWSRTSRGTEAFF	TGTGCCTGGAGTCGGACATCGCGGGGGACTGAAGCTTTCTTT
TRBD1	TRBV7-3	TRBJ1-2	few	CASSPTGGPYGYTF	TGTGCCAGCAGCCCCACAGGGGGCCCCTATGGCTACACCTTC
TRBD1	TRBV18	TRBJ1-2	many	CASSPQARGPSNYGYTF	TGTGCCAGCTCACCGCAAGCCAGGGGGCCTTCTAACTATGGCTACACCTTC